A single T cell receptor (beta chain) is shown here with its context. Nashville, Tennessee was home to all donors, each a Caucasian adult. With V trimmed by 7 bases and J by 3 bases, 8 bases remained unmatched. The germline V gene has CDR1 MNHNS and CDR2 SASEGT. There are 14 residues in the CDR3. This sample is drawn from a study of shared clonotypes between healthy human individuals. Using immunoSEQ multiplex PCR, the repertoire was profiled, and TCRdb retains in-frame clones only, with some absent. The sample carries around 430,000 clones, roughly 83% recorded once. This sequence joins TRBV6-1 and TRBJ2-7; 8 bases align to TRBD2. The material sequenced was PBMCs. This TCR was sampled from a woman aged 40 to 50 in good health. Some clones in this sample may be carry-over from other donors' samples. CDR3 sequence (DNA): TGTGCCAGCATTCATCCGGGACTAGGCTACGAGCAGTACTTC. Amino acid sequence: CASIHPGLGYEQYF.